The TCR beta chain described here comes from a study of T cells after yellow fever vaccination (dated 2019 in TCRdb). For the study in its entirety: The SMART-Seq v4 Ultra Low Input RNA kit was used to prepare libraries from fractions with low cell numbers. Blood samples were taken at several timepoints before and after primary and secondary immunization, and bulk PBMC replicates and cell subsets were isolated. To follow T-cell clones before and after primary and booster YFV17D yellow fever vaccination, bulk TCR alpha and beta repertoires were sequenced over time. Two healthy male donors made up the cohort, one aged 18 to 29 years and the other aged 30 to 40 years. Broader findings and caveats from the paper: The secondary T-cell response was found to be weaker but faster than the primary response, with a peak reached on day 5 rather than on day 15. A small fraction of clonotypes appeared in both the CD4 and CD8 compartments, likely as a result of convergent recombination. After the booster, most of the clones that had expanded following primary vaccination were detected again (roughly 97% of CD4 and 80% to 90% of CD8), which suggests that memory was broadly maintained. Computational filtering was needed because FACS-sorted repertoires could contain abundant contaminating clonotypes from the bulk population. Only two donors were included in the study, so the extent to which the findings can be generalized is limited.

Sequencing was carried out with an Illumina NovaSeq 6000. Synthesis of TCR cDNA relied on 5'RACE template switching, a step that introduced a universal primer site along with unique molecular identifiers. Priming for cDNA synthesis came from both the TCR alpha and TCR beta constant segments. Two PCR steps were used to amplify libraries, with sample barcodes and sequencing adapters being added in the second step. Sequencing of the libraries was done on either Illumina HiSeq 2500 (2x100 bp) or NovaSeq (2x150 bp). On the study's bioinformatics: MIGEC handled demultiplexing of reads and collapsing into UMI consensus sequences, while MiXCR performed V(D)J alignment. Clonotypes responding to the vaccine were identified with edgeR on replicate PBMC samples, with the criteria of FDR below 0.01 and a log2 fold change above 5 up to day 15. CD4 or CD8 identity was assigned to each bulk clonotype according to whether the clonotype was present at higher abundance in the sequenced CD4 repertoire or the sequenced CD8 repertoire. TCRdb passed the public sequencing reads through fastp at Q25 and MiXCR, retaining productive beta sequences. Rows with one shared CDR3 protein collapse into an entry with the most common genes and DNA. Here the V and J calls rest on TCRdb's processing, not on the authors' analysis. The sample table holds about 300,000 distinct CDR3 sequences, of which under 9% were seen once. 3% to 3.5% of the sample is held by the ten biggest clonotypes.

The treatment or condition label, as the study defines it: live attenuated yellow fever vaccine strain. PBMCs were isolated from peripheral blood using a standard Ficoll-Paque protocol. Dynabeads CD4 and CD8 positive selection kits were used to isolate the CD4 and CD8 T-cell fractions. TriZol was used to extract RNA from bulk PBMCs, from CD4 and CD8 fractions, and from dextramer-positive and dextramer-negative fractions. Taken from cysteine to phenylalanine, the CDR3 has 15 residues. The read is trimmed to its CDR3 DNA, 45 bases read in frame from base 1. CDR1 and CDR2, looked up from the germline V gene, are MGHRA and YSYEKL. Between the V and J ends, shortened by 1 base and 8 bases respectively, the junction contains 17 bases. As regards this clonotype: Its antigen remains undetermined. Base qualities are missing; no much larger clone stands one base away.

The chain couples TRBV4-1 to TRBJ1-2; 5 matching bases give a weak D call of TRBD1. The sample consisted of CD4+ T cells sorted from PBMCs, taken 5 days after the yellow fever booster vaccination. This sequence was found in a man aged 18 to 35 who received the YFV17D yellow fever vaccine. For the CDR3, the sequence is CASSQVIGDPSGYTF. The DNA sequence follows: TGCGCCAGCAGCCAAGTAATCGGGGACCCGTCAGGCTACACCTTC.